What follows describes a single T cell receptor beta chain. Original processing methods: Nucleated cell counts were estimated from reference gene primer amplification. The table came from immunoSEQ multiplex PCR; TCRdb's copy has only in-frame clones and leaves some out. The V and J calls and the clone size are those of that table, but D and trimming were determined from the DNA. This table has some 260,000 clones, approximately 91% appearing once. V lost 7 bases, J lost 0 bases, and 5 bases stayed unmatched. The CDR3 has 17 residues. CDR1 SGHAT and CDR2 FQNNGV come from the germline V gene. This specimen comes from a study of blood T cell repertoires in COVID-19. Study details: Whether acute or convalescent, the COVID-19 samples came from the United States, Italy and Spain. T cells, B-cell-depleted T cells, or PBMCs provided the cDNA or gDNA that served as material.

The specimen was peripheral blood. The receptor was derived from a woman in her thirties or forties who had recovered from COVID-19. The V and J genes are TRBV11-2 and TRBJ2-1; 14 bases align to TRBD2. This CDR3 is CASTGTSGSPSYNEQFF. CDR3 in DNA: TGTGCCAGCACCGGGACTAGCGGGAGTCCCTCCTACAATGAGCAGTTCTTC.